This TCR beta chain was sequenced during a study of regulatory T cells in long-lasting Graves disease. Overall study results and limits: Persistent disease samples used TRBV28, TRBJ1-2 and TRBJ2-5 preferentially.

The time point: persistent/refractory GD, antithyroid drugs over 5 years with positive TRAb. PBMC-extracted RNA yielded the TCR library. Under American Thyroid Association guidelines, Graves' disease was diagnosed. Patients of an endocrinology department in Xi'an, China, were included. In the case of this clonotype: Its cognate antigen is unknown.

Germline CDR1 and CDR2: SGHAT and FQNNGV. Trimming took 2 bases from V and 5 from J; bases not matched to a gene: 7. This CDR3 has 16 residues. Relying on iRepertoire HTBI primers and Arm-PCR of CDR3 regions, the team built TCR beta libraries. Using its own MiXCR run on the multiplex PCR reads, TCRdb lists one record per CDR3 protein. The table shows a few hundred thousand distinct CDR3 sequences, with roughly a quarter occurring only once. This clonotype was obtained from a female donor with Graves disease. The rearrangement uses TRBV11-2 and TRBJ2-5, with TRBD1 matching over 11 bases. Specimen: peripheral blood mononuclear cells (PBMCs), collected when the disease was refractory, from a patient treated with antithyroid drugs. In DNA, the CDR3 is TGTGCCAGCAGCTTAAACGGACAGGGGGCTTGGGAGACCCAGTACTTC. Its protein product is CASSLNGQGAWETQYF.